Listed here is a single TCR beta chain. The assay was immunoSEQ multiplex PCR, and TCRdb's table has in-frame clones only and misses some. The table includes over 200,000 clones, 80% to 90% detected once. The sample is drawn from a study of blood T cell repertoires in COVID-19. The overall study: Acute and convalescent COVID-19 specimens originated in the United States, Italy and Spain. From T cells, B-cell-depleted T cells, or PBMCs came the material, which was cDNA or gDNA.

The CDR3 sequence is 13 residues long. V shed 4 bases and J shed 5 bases, with 12 bases lying between them. CDR1 is SGHNT, CDR2 YYREEE, per germline (reference sequence). Sequencing was carried out using PBMCs or T cells enriched from blood (not recorded which). The rearrangement uses TRBV5-4 and TRBJ1-1; the D gene is possibly TRBD1 (5 bases). The receptor comes from a woman aged 25 to 39 who had been exposed to COVID-19. The CDR3 DNA follows: TGTGCCAGCAGCCTCCGGGAGGGGACTGAAGCTTTCTTT. As protein: CASSLREGTEAFF.